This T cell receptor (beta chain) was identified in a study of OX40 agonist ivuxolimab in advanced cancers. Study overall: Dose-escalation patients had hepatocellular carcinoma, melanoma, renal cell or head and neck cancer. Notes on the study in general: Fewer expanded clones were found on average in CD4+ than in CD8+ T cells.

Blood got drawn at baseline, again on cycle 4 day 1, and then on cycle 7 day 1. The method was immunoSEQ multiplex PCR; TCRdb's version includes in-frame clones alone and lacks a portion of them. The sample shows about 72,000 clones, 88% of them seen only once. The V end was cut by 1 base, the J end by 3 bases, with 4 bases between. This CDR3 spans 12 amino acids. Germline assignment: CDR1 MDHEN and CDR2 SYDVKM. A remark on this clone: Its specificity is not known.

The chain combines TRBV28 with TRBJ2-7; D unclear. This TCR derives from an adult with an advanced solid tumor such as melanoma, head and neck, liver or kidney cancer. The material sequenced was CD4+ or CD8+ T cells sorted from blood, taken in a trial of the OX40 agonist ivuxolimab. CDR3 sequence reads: CASSLSDYEQYF. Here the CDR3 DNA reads TGTGCCAGCAGTTTATCGGACTACGAGCAGTACTTC. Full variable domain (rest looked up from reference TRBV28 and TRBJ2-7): DVKVTQSSRYLVKRTGEKVFLECVQDMDHENMFWYRQDPGLGLRLIYFSYDVKMKEKGDIPEGYSVSREKKERFSLILESASTNQTSMYLCASSLSDYEQYFGPGTRLTVT.